The next 5 T cell receptor beta chains were all read from a single sample in a study of blood T cell repertoires in COVID-19. This table comes from immunoSEQ multiplex PCR, and its TCRdb copy is limited to in-frame clones, with some not included. The repertoire holds about 400,000 clones, with roughly 91% as singletons. The sample taken for sequencing was PBMCs or T cells enriched from blood (not recorded which). These receptors all stem from a woman younger than 45 who had recovered from COVID-19.

V usage is TRBV9 and J usage is TRBJ1-1; D gene ambiguous. From germline, CDR1 is SGDLS and CDR2 YYNGEE. The CDR3 has 14 residues. V dropped 0 bases and J dropped 2 bases, with 8 bases sitting between them. CDR3 in amino acids: CASSVVSGNTEAFF. For the CDR3, the DNA is TGTGCCAGCAGCGTAGTCAGCGGAAACACTGAAGCTTTCTTT.

The chain is built from TRBV19 and TRBJ1-1, with a possible D match to TRBD1 (5 bases). The CDR3 has 15 amino acids. From germline, CDR1 is LNHDA and CDR2 SQIVND (reference sequence). Trimming shortened V by 7 bases and J by 2 bases, and 17 bases separated the two germline ends. In nucleotides, the CDR3 is TGTGCCAGTACGGATAGACAGAGTTTTAACACTGAAGCTTTCTTT. Encoded protein: CASTDRQSFNTEAFF.

The chain joins TRBV5-6 to TRBJ1-2, with TRBD1 as a possible D gene (5 bases). V was pared by 0 bases and J by 3 bases, with 9 bases between. Germline V lookup: CDR1 SGHDT, CDR2 YYEEEE. There are 14 residues in the CDR3. The CDR3 DNA is TGTGCCAGCAGCTTGGCTTCGACAGACTATGGCTACACCTTC. It translates to CASSLASTDYGYTF.

The CDR3 region has the DNA TGTGCCAGCAGCCAAAGACAGGGAAGCACAGATACGCAGTATTTT. The encoded protein is CASSQRQGSTDTQYF. The chain is built from TRBV4-2 and TRBJ2-3; 7 bases line up with TRBD1. The V gene's germline CDR1 is LGHNA and CDR2 YNFKEQ. The CDR3 covers 15 residues. J gave up 0 bases and V 2 bases, and 2 bases lay outside the gene matches.

The rearrangement links TRBV7-8 to TRBJ2-5; 14 bases match TRBD2. With 2 bases clipped from V and 7 bases from J, the junction kept 9 bases outside the gene matches. The CDR3 is 17 residues long. The germline V gene encodes CDR1 SGHVS and CDR2 FQNEAQ. CDR3 protein: CASSLTAGLAGVGTQYF. The CDR3 DNA is TGTGCCAGCAGCTTAACCGCGGGACTAGCGGGAGTTGGGACCCAGTACTTC.